This T cell receptor beta chain appears in the sequencing data of a study of blood T cell repertoires in COVID-19. On the study more broadly: Collection of acute and convalescent COVID-19 samples took place in the United States, Italy and Spain. PBMCs, B-cell-depleted T cells, or T cells provided the cDNA or gDNA that made up the material.

In the authors' methods: Amplification of reference gene primers provided the estimated nucleated cell counts. Assay used: immunoSEQ multiplex PCR; TCRdb lists only in-frame clones, some missing. V, J and clone size are taken as reported in that table, and D and trimming were inferred from the DNA itself. The table records fewer than 400,000 clones, roughly 90% of them present only once. The V gene end was trimmed by 8 bases and the J gene end by 6 bases; junction bases not matched to a gene: 6. The CDR3 loop spans 13 amino acids. In germline, CDR1 is ENHRY, CDR2 SYGVKD. This clonotype was obtained from a woman aged 18-29 years who had recovered from COVID-19. The gene calls are TRBV10-3 and TRBJ2-3, with 9 bases identical to TRBD2. What was sequenced was PBMCs or T cells enriched from blood (not recorded which). CDR3 DNA: TGTGCCATCTCTAGCGGGGTATGGGATACGCAGTATTTT. It yields the protein CAISSGVWDTQYF.